Listed below are T cell receptor beta chains from one sample, sequenced in a study of T-cell memory formation after mild COVID-19. Using its own MiXCR run on the 5' RACE reads, TCRdb lists one record per CDR3 protein. The sample includes around 310,000 distinct CDR3 sequences, under 25% of them seen just once. The sequencing sample was made of PBMCs or a T cell subset sorted from them (not recorded which). All receptors derive from a man younger than 35 who had mild COVID-19 (a few samples of this study predate the infection). Cell type and time point are not known. CDR3s include the opening cysteine and the closing phenylalanine or tryptophan. The D gene is left open where the match is weak. Clone size is given for some rows only: seen once, a few or many times, or a class if the clone is expanded.

d_gene | abundance | j_gene | v_gene | CDR3aa | CDR3nt
NA | NA | TRBJ1-1 | TRBV4-3 | CASSQDLGGEAFF | TGCGCCAGCAGCCAAGATCTAGGGGGAGAAGCTTTCTTT
TRBD1 | NA | TRBJ1-6 | TRBV6-5 | CASSYNTQGAFSPLHF | TGTGCCAGCAGTTACAATACACAGGGGGCTTTTTCACCCCTCCACTTT
NA | NA | TRBJ1-1 | TRBV6-5 | CASRNGPVNTEAFF | TGTGCCAGCAGGAACGGACCGGTCAACACTGAAGCTTTCTTT
NA | few | TRBJ1-1 | TRBV19 | CASFGMAATEAFF | TGTGCCAGTTTTGGAATGGCGGCGACTGAAGCTTTCTTT
NA | NA | TRBJ2-7 | TRBV5-1 | CASSRINRDTYRYEQYF | TGCGCCAGCAGCCGAATTAACCGGGACACTTACCGATACGAGCAGTACTTC
TRBD1 | few | TRBJ2-2 | TRBV2 | CASSGQGANTGELFF | TGTGCCAGCAGTGGACAGGGTGCAAACACCGGGGAGCTGTTTTTT
TRBD1 | NA | TRBJ2-5 | TRBV3-1 | CASSHGTDRGSWTQYF | TGTGCCAGCAGCCATGGCACAGACAGGGGCTCGTGGACCCAGTACTTC
NA | once | TRBJ2-5 | TRBV24-1 | CATSDSQGLQETQYF | TGTGCCACCAGTGATTCCCAGGGTCTCCAAGAGACCCAGTACTTC
NA | NA | TRBJ1-6 | TRBV7-6 | CASSRGPNSPLHF | TGTGCCAGCAGCCGTGGTCCTAATTCACCCCTCCACTTT
TRBD1 | NA | TRBJ1-4 | TRBV7-9 | CASSRTGALEKLFF | TGTGCCAGCAGCCGGACAGGGGCCCTTGAAAAACTGTTTTTT